This T cell receptor beta chain was sequenced in a study of HIV-infected patients and healthy controls. Alpha and beta constant-region primers primed reverse transcription of about 0.5 ug RNA. Separate chain-specific third strand synthesis with multiplexing indices produced the alpha and beta libraries. All rearrangements within a chain used one primer pair; cDNA molecules carried barcodes. TCRdb itself ran the 5' RACE reads through MiXCR, one entry per CDR3 protein. Found here are 17,000 or so distinct CDR3 sequences, roughly 6% of them singletons; the top ten hold 1.9%. This clonotype was picked up many times. No cell fractionation was done, so the repertoire covers all unsorted peripheral blood T cells. CDR1 ENHRY and CDR2 SYGVKD come from the germline V gene. The CDR3 is made up of 14 amino acids. V gave up 10 bases and J gave up 0 bases; unmatched junction bases: 7.

This clonotype originated in an adult in good health. The V call is TRBV10-3, the J call TRBJ2-5, with 8 bases that match TRBD2. The sample consisted of blood. The CDR3: CATRGSGDQETQYF. CDR3 nucleotides: TGTGCCACCCGTGGTAGCGGGGACCAAGAGACCCAGTACTTC.